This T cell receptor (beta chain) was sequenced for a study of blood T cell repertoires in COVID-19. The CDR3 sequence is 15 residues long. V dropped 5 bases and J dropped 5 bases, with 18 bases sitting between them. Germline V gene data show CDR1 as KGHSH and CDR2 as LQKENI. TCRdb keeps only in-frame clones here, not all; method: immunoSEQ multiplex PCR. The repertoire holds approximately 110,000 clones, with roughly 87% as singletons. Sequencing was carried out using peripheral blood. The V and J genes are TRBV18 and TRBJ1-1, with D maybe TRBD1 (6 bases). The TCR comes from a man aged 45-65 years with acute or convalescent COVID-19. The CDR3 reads CASSSQQGIRTEAFF. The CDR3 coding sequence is TGTGCCAGCTCATCACAACAGGGAATACGTACTGAAGCTTTCTTT.